This TCR beta chain emerged from a study of neurological immune-mediated disorders. This clonotype was observed at least ten times. TCRdb independently ran MiXCR on the 5' RACE reads; one entry per CDR3 protein. The sample records some 66,000 distinct CDR3 sequences, roughly 4.8% being singletons. After removal of 3 bases from V and 9 bases from J, the junction contained 8 bases not matched to a gene. CDR3 size: 15 residues. The germline V gene has CDR1 LNHNV and CDR2 YYDKDF (reference sequence). The V gene is TRBV15, the J gene TRBJ2-1, with 10 bases lining up with TRBD1. Sequenced material: PBMCs. This receptor was taken from a man under 40 with multiple sclerosis. Written as DNA, the CDR3 is TGTGCCACCAGCAGGCCCGGGACAGGGGAACCTGAGCAGTTCTTC. It specifies CATSRPGTGEPEQFF.